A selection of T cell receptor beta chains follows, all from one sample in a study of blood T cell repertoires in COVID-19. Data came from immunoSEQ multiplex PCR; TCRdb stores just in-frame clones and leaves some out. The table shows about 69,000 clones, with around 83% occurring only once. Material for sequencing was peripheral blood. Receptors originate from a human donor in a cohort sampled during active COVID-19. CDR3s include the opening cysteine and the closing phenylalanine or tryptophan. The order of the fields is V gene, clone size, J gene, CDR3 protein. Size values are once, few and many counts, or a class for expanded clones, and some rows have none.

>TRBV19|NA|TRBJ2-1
CASTEGQFYNEQFF
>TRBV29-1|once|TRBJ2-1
CSVEGQGGPYNEQFF
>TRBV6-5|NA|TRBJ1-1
CASESDSGTEAFF
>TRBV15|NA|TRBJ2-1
CATSSGQGAQFF
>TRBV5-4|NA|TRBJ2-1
CASRRDRPTYNEQFF
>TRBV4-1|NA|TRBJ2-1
CASSQYSQRVGFNEQFF
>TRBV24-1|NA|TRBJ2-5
CATSDPTSGDSETQYF
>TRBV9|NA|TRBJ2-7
CASSVAADYSYEQYF
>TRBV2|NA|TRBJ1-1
CASSEARSGGTEAFF
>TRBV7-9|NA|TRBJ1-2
CASSLARDSGWEYGYTF
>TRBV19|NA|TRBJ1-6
CASSIQGEDSPLHF
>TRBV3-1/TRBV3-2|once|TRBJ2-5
CASSLRAGQETQYF
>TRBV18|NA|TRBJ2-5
CASSPPEEPTSAETQYF
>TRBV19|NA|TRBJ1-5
CASRTTGTLSQPQHF
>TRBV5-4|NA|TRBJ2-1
CASSIPGQGVSPFF
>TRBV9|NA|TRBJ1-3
CASSVATGGGNTIYF
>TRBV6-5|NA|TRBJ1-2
CASTRTGEDYGYTF
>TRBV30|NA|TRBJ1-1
CAWTGGFTEAFF
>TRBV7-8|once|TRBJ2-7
CASSLERNEQYF
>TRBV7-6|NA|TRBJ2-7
CASSLEGDEQYF
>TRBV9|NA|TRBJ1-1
CASSLRGAQGRAFF
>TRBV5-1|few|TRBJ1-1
CASSLQGPTEAFF
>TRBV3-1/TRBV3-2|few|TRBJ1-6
CASSQERSPLHF
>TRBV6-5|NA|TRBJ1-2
CASSYAGGYTF
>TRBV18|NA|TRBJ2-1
CASSPPGSLTNNEQFF
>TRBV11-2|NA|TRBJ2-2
CASSANRGQAGELFF
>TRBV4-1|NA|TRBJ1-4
CASSQDWEEKLFF
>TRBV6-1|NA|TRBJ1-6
CASSERQNNSPLHF
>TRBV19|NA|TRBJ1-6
CAPRQGRSSPLHF
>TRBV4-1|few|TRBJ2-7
CASSQAGGSIYEQYF
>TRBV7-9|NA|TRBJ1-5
CASGKGRDINQPQHF
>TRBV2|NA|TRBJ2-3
CASRDRVGTDTQYF
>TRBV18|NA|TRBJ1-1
CASSPVQGNTEAFF
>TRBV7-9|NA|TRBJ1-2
CASSLDRVGGYTF
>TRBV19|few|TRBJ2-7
CASSMATAHEQYF
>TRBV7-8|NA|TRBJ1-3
CASSLASGGNTIYF
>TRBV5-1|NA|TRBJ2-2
CASSLEPGGTGLGELFF
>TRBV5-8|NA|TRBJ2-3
CASSLMLARDTQYF
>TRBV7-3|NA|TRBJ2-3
CASSPSRAYTDTQYF
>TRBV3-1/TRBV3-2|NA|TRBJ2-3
CASRQGASDTQYF
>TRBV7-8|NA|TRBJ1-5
CASSFSWSDQPQHF
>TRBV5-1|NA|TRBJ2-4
CASSLEQDKNIQYF
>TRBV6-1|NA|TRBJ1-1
CASSEVVVGDAEAFF
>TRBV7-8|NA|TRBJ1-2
CASSLSFSHGYTF
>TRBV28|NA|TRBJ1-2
CASRYRGRGRGYTF
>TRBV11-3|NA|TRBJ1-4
CASSSSGQGNEKLFF
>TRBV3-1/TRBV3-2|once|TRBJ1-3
CASSQLRLGNTIYF
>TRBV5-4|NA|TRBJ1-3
CASSPGQGVGHTIYF
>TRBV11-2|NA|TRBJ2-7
CASSQIPPGGLQYF
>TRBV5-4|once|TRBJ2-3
CASSWEGTDTQYF
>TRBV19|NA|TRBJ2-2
CASSIGGSGELFF
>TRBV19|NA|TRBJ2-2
CASLPDRPNTGELFF
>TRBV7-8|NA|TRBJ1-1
CASSFRGAGTEAFF
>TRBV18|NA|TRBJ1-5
CASSPGGQQPQHF
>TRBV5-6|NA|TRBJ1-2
CASSLAGTVDYGYTF
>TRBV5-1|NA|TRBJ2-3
CASSLVVSGEDTQYF
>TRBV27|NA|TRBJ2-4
CASSFGWGQAKNIQYF
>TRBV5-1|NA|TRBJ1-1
CASSRQGFENTEAFF
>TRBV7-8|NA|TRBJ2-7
CASSLHRGREQYF
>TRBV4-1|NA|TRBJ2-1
CASSRKQGTEQFF